These T cell receptor beta chains were read from a single sample in a study of blood T cell repertoires in COVID-19. The assay was immunoSEQ multiplex PCR, and TCRdb's table has in-frame clones only and misses some. The profile shows about 400,000 clones, roughly 90% of them singletons. What was sequenced was PBMCs or T cells enriched from blood (not recorded which). The receptors shown here come from a woman in her twenties or thirties who had recovered from COVID-19. The CDR3 runs from the conserved cysteine through the conserved F or W. D genes are given only for firm matches. For some rows the clone size is stated as once, few or many, or as a class when expanded; others skip it.

J,size,V,D,CDR3,DNA
TRBJ1-5,-,TRBV2,TRBD1,CASSADRVNQPQHF,TGTGCCAGCAGTGCGGACAGGGTCAATCAGCCCCAGCATTTT
TRBJ2-1,-,TRBV13,TRBD2,CASSPGTSVNNEQFF,TGTGCCAGCAGCCCAGGGACTAGCGTAAACAATGAGCAGTTCTTC
TRBJ2-7,-,TRBV12-5,TRBD1,CASGLSPTGTGEQYF,TGTGCTAGTGGTTTGTCTCCAACCGGGACAGGCGAGCAGTACTTC
TRBJ1-1,-,TRBV7-9,TRBD1,CASSPRGQSTEAFF,TGTGCCAGCAGCCCAAGGGGACAGAGCACTGAAGCTTTCTTT
TRBJ1-3,-,TRBV27,TRBD1,CASSRIGTGGNTIYF,TGTGCCAGCAGCCGGATCGGGACAGGCGGAAACACCATATATTTT
TRBJ2-3,-,TRBV3-1/TRBV3-2,TRBD2,CASSQVWTSGRIADTQYF,TGTGCCAGCAGCCAAGTATGGACTAGCGGGAGGATCGCAGATACGCAGTATTTT
TRBJ1-5,-,TRBV30,-,CAWSPTGWRQPQHF,TGTGCCTGGAGTCCGACAGGTTGGCGTCAGCCCCAGCATTTT
TRBJ2-2,-,TRBV10-3,TRBD2,CAISGTSGSRTGELFF,TGTGCCATCAGTGGGACTAGCGGGAGTAGGACCGGGGAGCTGTTTTTT
TRBJ2-7,few,TRBV4-1,TRBD1,CASSYAGQGAYEQYF,TGCGCCAGCAGCTACGCCGGCCAGGGGGCGTACGAGCAGTACTTC
TRBJ1-2,-,TRBV27,-,CASARRYNYGYTF,TGTGCCAGCGCCAGGCGATATAACTATGGCTACACCTTC
TRBJ1-2,-,TRBV7-2,-,CASSFDRRNYGYTF,TGTGCCAGCAGCTTCGACAGGAGAAACTATGGCTACACCTTC
TRBJ1-5,-,TRBV5-1,-,CASRASPGEPQHF,TGCGCCAGCAGAGCCAGTCCAGGGGAGCCCCAGCATTTT
TRBJ2-7,-,TRBV2,TRBD2,CASSEEGGLAGISYEQYF,TGTGCCAGCAGTGAAGAAGGGGGACTAGCGGGGATCTCCTACGAGCAGTACTTC
TRBJ1-2,-,TRBV5-1,-,CASSLIGADGYTF,TGCGCCAGCAGCTTAATAGGGGCGGACGGCTACACCTTC
TRBJ1-5,-,TRBV28,-,CASSNPGLQPQHF,TGTGCCAGCAGTAATCCAGGGCTTCAGCCCCAGCATTTT
TRBJ1-5,-,TRBV28,TRBD1,CAGGTGTDSQPQHF,TGTGCCGGGGGGACAGGGACCGATAGTCAGCCCCAGCATTTT
TRBJ1-6,-,TRBV13,-,CASSPDRNSPLHF,TGTGCCAGCAGCCCAGACAGGAATTCACCCCTCCACTTT
TRBJ1-5,few,TRBV11-2,-,CASSLDLGPNQPQHF,TGTGCCAGCAGCTTAGATCTGGGGCCGAATCAGCCCCAGCATTTT
TRBJ2-1,-,TRBV11-2,TRBD2,CASSFRREGREQFF,TGTGCCAGCAGCTTCCGGCGGGAGGGCCGAGAGCAGTTCTTC
TRBJ2-2,-,TRBV5-6,-,CASSRPPGGELFF,TGTGCCAGCAGCCGCCCCCCGGGGGGGGAGCTGTTTTTT
TRBJ1-1,-,TRBV21-1,-,CASLGSQAFF,TGTGCCAGCTTGGGTAGCCAAGCTTTCTTT
TRBJ1-5,-,TRBV10-2,-,CASSDLGQPQHF,TGCGCCAGCAGTGACCTAGGCCAGCCCCAGCATTTT
TRBJ2-3,-,TRBV18,TRBD2,CASSPQSGAYTDTQYF,TGTGCCAGCTCACCACAGAGCGGGGCCTACACAGATACGCAGTATTTT
TRBJ2-5,-,TRBV6-6,TRBD2,CASSYTSGRVGETQYF,TGTGCCAGCAGTTATACCAGCGGGAGGGTGGGTGAGACCCAGTACTTC
TRBJ1-1,-,TRBV7-9,-,CASERVQAEAFF,TGTGCCAGCGAGAGGGTTCAGGCTGAAGCTTTCTTT
TRBJ2-7,once,TRBV19,TRBD1,CASSRAPDRVENEQYF,TGTGCCAGTAGTAGGGCCCCGGACAGGGTTGAGAACGAGCAGTACTTC
TRBJ2-3,-,TRBV5-1,TRBD1,CASSLTSRDRGVADTQYF,TGCGCCAGCAGCTTGACTTCACGGGACAGGGGAGTCGCAGATACGCAGTATTTT
TRBJ2-7,-,TRBV5-1,TRBD2,CASSPGGLAGGGEQYF,TGCGCCAGCAGCCCGGGAGGACTAGCGGGGGGTGGGGAGCAGTACTTC
TRBJ2-3,-,TRBV30,-,CAWRSVTQSDTQYF,TGTGCCTGGAGGAGCGTCACACAATCAGATACGCAGTATTTT
TRBJ2-7,-,TRBV1,-,CTSSRTSGRWVISYEQYF,TGCACCAGCAGCCGGACTAGCGGGAGGTGGGTAATCTCCTACGAGCAGTACTTC
TRBJ2-1,-,TRBV5-1,TRBD2,CASSLVTSGVPSYNEQFF,TGCGCCAGCAGCTTGGTGACTAGCGGGGTTCCTTCCTACAATGAGCAGTTCTTC
TRBJ1-1,-,TRBV6-5,-,CASSYLGSREAFF,TGTGCCAGCAGTTACTTGGGCAGCCGTGAAGCTTTCTTT
TRBJ2-7,-,TRBV6-2/TRBV6-3,-,CASSSHHEQYF,TGTGCCAGCAGTTCACACCACGAGCAGTACTTC
TRBJ1-1,-,TRBV7-9,-,CASSLNRISEAFF,TGTGCCAGCAGCTTAAACAGAATCTCCGAAGCTTTCTTT
TRBJ2-2,-,TRBV4-3,-,CASSQESGTGELFF,TGCGCCAGCAGCCAAGAAAGCGGCACCGGGGAGCTGTTTTTT
TRBJ2-1,-,TRBV30,-,CAWSVQLGNEQFF,TGTGCCTGGAGTGTACAACTCGGGAATGAGCAGTTCTTC
TRBJ1-2,once,TRBV7-8,-,CASSLVAHLIPTLKGYTF,TGTGCCAGCAGCTTAGTCGCCCACCTGATACCGACTTTGAAGGGCTACACCTTC
TRBJ2-7,-,TRBV12-3/TRBV12-4,-,CASSLASLYEQYF,TGTGCCAGCAGCCTAGCTTCGCTCTACGAGCAGTACTTC
TRBJ1-4,-,TRBV28,TRBD1,CASSLFGGQSYVWEKLFF,TGTGCCAGCAGTTTATTTGGGGGACAGTCGTACGTATGGGAAAAACTGTTTTTT
TRBJ1-3,few,TRBV24-1,TRBD1,CATRDRDLMASGNTIYF,TGTGCCACCCGGGACAGGGATCTGATGGCCTCTGGAAACACCATATATTTT
TRBJ1-3,-,TRBV27,-,CASSARGGTLWNTIYF,TGTGCCAGCAGTGCCAGAGGGGGTACTCTGTGGAACACCATATATTTT
TRBJ1-4,-,TRBV11-2,TRBD1,CASSTTGGPTTNEKLFF,TGTGCCAGCAGTACGACAGGGGGTCCCACAACTAATGAAAAACTGTTTTTT
TRBJ2-7,-,TRBV5-4,TRBD2,CASSYGGFRTRSYEQYF,TGTGCCAGCAGCTATGGTGGTTTCAGGACTAGGTCATACGAGCAGTACTTC
TRBJ2-1,-,TRBV5-1,-,CASSLANEQFF,TGCGCCAGCAGCTTAGCTAATGAGCAGTTCTTC
TRBJ1-2,-,TRBV15,TRBD1,CATSRRTGVEYGYTF,TGTGCCACCAGCAGACGGACAGGGGTAGAATATGGCTACACCTTC
TRBJ1-2,once,TRBV4-2,-,CASSQVRVGGRADGYTF,TGTGCCAGCAGCCAAGTCCGGGTCGGGGGGCGGGCCGATGGCTACACCTTC
TRBJ1-2,-,TRBV28,-,CASSMDPRAYGYTF,TGTGCCAGCAGCATGGACCCGAGGGCCTATGGCTACACCTTC
TRBJ2-5,-,TRBV28,TRBD2,CASSFPPLTSGSRETQYF,TGTGCCAGCAGTTTCCCGCCTTTGACTAGCGGTTCAAGAGAGACCCAGTACTTC
TRBJ1-1,-,TRBV15,-,CATRSEGTGNTEAFF,TGTGCCACCAGGTCAGAGGGCACGGGGAACACTGAAGCTTTCTTT
TRBJ1-2,-,TRBV9,-,CASSDQSSYTF,TGTGCCAGCAGCGATCAATCTAGCTACACCTTC
TRBJ1-5,-,TRBV28,-,CASSSPQVGLLIGNQPQHF,TGTGCCAGCAGTTCCCCGCAGGTTGGACTCTTGATTGGCAATCAGCCCCAGCATTTT